This T cell receptor (beta chain) was identified in a study of shared clonotypes between healthy human individuals. Adult donors, all healthy and HIV-negative, had no recent acute infections or vaccinations. Researchers partitioned CD4+ cells into CD45RA+ naive and CD45RA-negative memory subsets. The method was immunoSEQ multiplex PCR; TCRdb's version includes in-frame clones alone and lacks a portion of them. The data hold approximately 640,000 clones, with about three quarters observed a single time. V was clipped by 3 bases and J by 1 base, with 18 bases between them. This CDR3 has 17 amino acids. From germline, CDR1 is KGHSH and CDR2 LQKENI.

The chain employs TRBV18 and TRBJ1-1, with TRBD1 as a possible D gene (5 bases). This TCR derives from a woman aged 25 to 39 in good health. Sequences were obtained from memory CD4+ T cells sorted from blood. Indicated subset: CD45RA-negative fraction. The CDR3 DNA reads as TGTGCCAGCTCACCGCCAGAAGGGGTAATCTCGAACACTGAAGCTTTCTTT. This encodes CASSPPEGVISNTEAFF.